Following are 20 T cell receptor beta chains from one sample sequenced in a study of shared T cell receptors in the human thymus. The data were produced by immunoSEQ multiplex PCR, yet TCRdb's version contains in-frame clones alone and is incomplete. The repertoire has roughly 550,000 clones, about four fifths of them found once; the top ten carry roughly 0.013%. The sample was also linked to a second study, of human thymus T cells.

Source material: thymocytes. Receptors were obtained from a boy under two years old with a congenital heart defect.

The chain combines TRBV2 with TRBJ1-5; D is uncertain. Trimming cost V 4 bases and J 1 base, with 11 bases left between them. Germline V gene lookup returns CDR1 SNHLY and CDR2 FYNNEI. The CDR3 runs to 15 residues. CDR3 sequence reads: CASSVTSSSNQPQHF. The CDR3 nucleotides read TGTGCCAGCAGTGTGACGAGTAGCAGCAATCAGCCCCAGCATTTT. The whole variable domain, filled in from reference TRBV2 and TRBJ1-5, reads EPEVTQTPSHQVTQMGQEVILRCVPISNHLYFYWYRQILGQKVEFLVSFYNNEISEKSEIFDDQFSVERPDGSNFTLKIRSTKLEDSAMYFCASSVTSSSNQPQHFGDGTRLSIL.

The CDR3 DNA is TGCGCCAGCAGCACCCAAACAGGGGACGGGTACGAGCAGTACTTC. It is translated as CASSTQTGDGYEQYF. V gene TRBV5-1 combines with J gene TRBJ2-7, with 7 positions matching TRBD1. The length of the CDR3 is 15 residues. Unmatched junction bases numbered 11, after V lost 4 bases and J lost 4 bases. Germline-derived CDR1 and CDR2 are SGHRS and YFSETQ. The variable domain in full, completed from reference TRBV5-1 and TRBJ2-7, reads KAGVTQTPRYLIKTRGQQVTLSCSPISGHRSVSWYQQTPGQGLQFLFEYFSETQRNKGNFPGRFSGRQFSNSRSEMNVSTLELGDSALYLCASSTQTGDGYEQYFGPGTRLTVT.

The genes are TRBV5-6 and TRBJ2-6, with 7 bases fitting TRBD1. CDR3 length: 19 residues. Trimming at V came to 0 bases and at J to 1 base, leaving 10 bases not matched to a gene. Germline V gene sequence: CDR1 SGHDT, CDR2 YYEEEE. CDR3: CASSLEREGGQSGANVLTF. The CDR3 region has the DNA TGTGCCAGCAGCTTGGAAAGGGAAGGGGGCCAATCTGGGGCCAACGTCCTGACTTTC.

This clone was seen only a few times. V and J are TRBV29-1 and TRBJ1-4; D not resolved. V lost 4 bases, J lost 7 bases, and 7 bases lay in between. CDR3 length: 11 amino acids. CDR1 and CDR2 (germline): SQVTM, ANQGSEA. CDR3 sequence (DNA): TGCAGCGTTGCAGCGGGTGAAAAACTGTTTTTT. Residues: CSVAAGEKLFF.

Only a few counts were recorded for this clone. The J gene is TRBJ2-7, the V gene TRBV29-1; perhaps TRBD1 as D (6 bases). V was trimmed by 0 bases and J by 0 bases, leaving 12 bases between them. The CDR3 extends over 15 amino acids. Germline V gives CDR1 SQVTM, CDR2 ANQGSEA. As DNA, the CDR3 is TGCAGCGTTGAAGAAGGGGGTTGGAGCTCCTACGAGCAGTACTTC. Translation: CSVEEGGWSSYEQYF.

The J gene is TRBJ2-1, the V gene TRBV27; TRBD2 aligns across 11 bases. The germline V gene has CDR1 MNHEY and CDR2 SMNVEV (reference sequence). J lost 9 bases, V lost 0 bases, and 7 bases had no gene match. The CDR3 length is 16 residues. DNA of the CDR3: TGTGCCAGCAGTTTATCTACTAGCGGGAGAGGCACTGAGCAGTTCTTC. Protein product: CASSLSTSGRGTEQFF.

The V gene is TRBV19, the J gene TRBJ2-3; 7 nucleotides align to TRBD1. The CDR3 covers 13 residues. CDR1 is LNHDA, CDR2 SQIVND, per germline (reference sequence). Losses at the gene ends were 9 bases for V and 0 bases for J; bases not matched to a gene: 3. DNA for the CDR3: TGTGCCAGCAGACAGGGAAGCACAGATACGCAGTATTTT. Translating it yields CASRQGSTDTQYF.

This clone was observed a few times. The chain recombines TRBV9 with TRBJ2-3; tentatively, D is TRBD1 (6 bases). V shed 4 bases and J shed 4 bases, with 10 bases lying between them. Germline V gene data show CDR1 as SGDLS and CDR2 as YYNGEE. This CDR3 comprises 13 residues. Written as DNA, the CDR3 is TGTGCCAGCAGCTCTGAGGGGGCAGATACGCAGTATTTT. Protein sequence: CASSSEGADTQYF.

In this sample, this clone turned up once. V usage is TRBV5-1 and J usage is TRBJ2-1, with TRBD2 as a possible D gene (5 bases). Trimming left V 5 bases short and J 5 bases short, with 14 bases between. The CDR3 sequence is 14 residues long. Germline CDR1 reads SGHRS; CDR2 reads YFSETQ. The CDR3 coding sequence is TGCGCCAGCAGGTGGACTCCGACAAACAATGAGCAGTTCTTC. It codes for CASRWTPTNNEQFF.

The rearrangement joins TRBV29-1 to TRBJ2-7; possibly TRBD2 for D (5 bases). The CDR3 length is 15 residues. V was clipped by 2 bases and J by 0 bases, with 14 bases between them. Germline lookup yields CDR1 SQVTM and CDR2 ANQGSEA. This CDR3 reads CSVESGGQYSYEQYF. The CDR3 coding sequence is TGCAGCGTTGAATCCGGAGGCCAATACTCCTACGAGCAGTACTTC.

The rearrangement uses TRBV28 and TRBJ2-7, with 10 bases fitting TRBD2. J was trimmed by 6 bases and V by 5 bases; bases with no gene match: 16. CDR1 and CDR2 (germline): MDHEN, SYDVKM. The CDR3 covers 17 residues. The CDR3: CASSLPPRWGLASEQYF. The DNA of the CDR3 is TGTGCCAGCAGTCTCCCTCCTCGTTGGGGACTAGCGAGCGAGCAGTACTTC.

CDR3 in DNA: TGTGCCAGCTCACCACCGACAGGGGGTTTGAGTATGAACACTGAAGCTTTCTTT. Translated: CASSPPTGGLSMNTEAFF. V gene TRBV18 combines with J gene TRBJ1-1; 9 positions agree with TRBD1. Germline V gene sequence: CDR1 KGHSH, CDR2 LQKENI. The CDR3 runs 18 residues. The V and J ends lost 0 bases and 0 bases, in that order; junction bases with no gene match: 8.

V usage is TRBV5-5 and J usage is TRBJ2-7; 7 nucleotides line up with TRBD1. CDR1 is SGHKS, CDR2 YYEKEE, per germline (reference sequence). This CDR3 region has 16 residues. J was trimmed by 2 bases and V by 4 bases; bases with no gene match: 12. CDR3 DNA: TGTGCCAGCAGCCCCCAACTGTGGGACAGAACCTACGAGCAGTACTTC. Protein product: CASSPQLWDRTYEQYF.

This chain connects TRBV25-1 to TRBJ1-3; weak D call: TRBD1 (5 bases). Germline CDR1 MGHDK, CDR2 SYGVNS. Trimming pared 4 bases from V and 4 bases from J, leaving 20 bases between. The CDR3 sequence is 17 residues long. CDR3 region: CASSANGAVGSGNTIYF. The CDR3, as DNA: TGTGCCAGCAGTGCTAATGGGGCCGTGGGGTCGGGAAACACCATATATTTT. Together with reference TRBV25-1 and TRBJ1-3, the CDR3 gives the full variable domain: EADIYQTPRYLVIGTGKKITLECSQTMGHDKMYWYQQDPGMELHLIHYSYGVNSTEKGDLSSESTVSRIRTEHFPLTLESARPSHTSQYLCASSANGAVGSGNTIYFGEGSWLTVV.

V is TRBV5-1 and J is TRBJ2-3, with 10 bases aligning to TRBD2. Germline loops: CDR1 SGHRS, CDR2 YFSETQ. There are 20 residues in the CDR3. After removal of 2 bases from V and 2 bases from J, the junction contained 17 bases not matched to a gene. This CDR3 is CASSFWSGPGLAENTDTQYF. Here the CDR3 DNA reads TGCGCCAGCAGCTTTTGGTCAGGTCCAGGACTAGCGGAGAACACAGATACGCAGTATTTT.

The CDR3 region is CASSQATSGRAPEADTQYF. CDR3 sequence (DNA): TGCGCCAGCAGCCAAGCTACTAGCGGGAGGGCCCCTGAGGCAGATACGCAGTATTTT. The chain links TRBV4-3 to TRBJ2-3; 13 nucleotides agree with TRBD2. The V and J ends lost 1 base and 4 bases, in that order; junction bases with no gene match: 11. This CDR3 has 19 residues. From germline, CDR1 is LGHNA and CDR2 YSLEER.

This clone occurred a few times. The sample has other DNA sequences that encode this CDR3 too. This chain uses TRBV28 with TRBJ2-7; D is possibly TRBD1 (5 bases). Trimming removed 6 bases at V and 4 bases at J, with 7 bases between. This CDR3 has 11 residues. Germline assignment: CDR1 MDHEN and CDR2 SYDVKM. The CDR3 nucleotides read TGTGCCAGCAGCCCAGGGTACGAGCAGTACTTC. It codes for CASSPGYEQYF.

The chain couples TRBV5-1 to TRBJ1-4; weak D call: TRBD1 (6 bases). V lost 5 bases and J 5 bases, leaving 13 bases between the germline ends. The CDR3 spans 14 residues. Germline loops: CDR1 SGHRS, CDR2 YFSETQ. CDR3 bases: TGCGCCAGCAGAGGGGGACATCAAAATGAAAAACTGTTTTTT. It codes for CASRGGHQNEKLFF.

This clone has only a few counts. The chain couples TRBV14 to TRBJ2-1; 12 bases are shared with TRBD2. The CDR3 loop spans 16 amino acids. V lost 0 bases and J lost 4; bases outside the gene matches: 1. From germline, CDR1 is SGHDN and CDR2 FVKESK. CDR3 residues: CASSQELAGGYNEQFF. The CDR3 region has the DNA TGTGCCAGCAGCCAAGAGCTAGCGGGAGGGTACAATGAGCAGTTCTTC.

The rearrangement links TRBV4-1 to TRBJ2-7, with D hard to call. Germline assignment: CDR1 MGHRA and CDR2 YSYEKL. Trimming cost V 1 base and J 1 base, with 11 bases left between them. CDR3 length: 15 amino acids. The CDR3 DNA sequence: TGCGCCAGCAGCCAAGTCACCAAGCCATCCTACGAGCAGTACTTC. Residues: CASSQVTKPSYEQYF.